This T cell receptor (beta chain) was observed in a study of control samples from healthy donors and cancer patients. The length of the CDR3 is 14 residues. The germline V gene has CDR1 SNHLY and CDR2 FYNNEI. V lost 7 bases and J 5 bases, leaving 16 bases between the germline ends. Here immunoSEQ multiplex PCR was the method, and the copy in TCRdb shows in-frame clones only, minus some. The sample has 400,000 to 450,000 clones; 80% to 95% are singletons. This clonotype was sampled from a man aged 40-49 years with head and neck cancer. Sequenced: PBMCs. V and J are TRBV2 and TRBJ2-3; D is uncertain. CDR3 in amino acids: CASKRYPGGDTQYF. The CDR3 DNA reads TGTGCCAGCAAACGGTATCCCGGCGGAGATACGCAGTATTTT.